The sequence of this TCR beta chain was determined in a study of shared clonotypes between healthy human individuals. Points on this clone: Other nucleotide sequences in the sample specify the same CDR3.

Method: immunoSEQ multiplex PCR; TCRdb's copy keeps in-frame clones and lacks some. This sample carries about 2.3 million clones, 93% of them seen once, and the ten largest clones take about 0.37%. V gave up 4 bases and J gave up 4 bases; unmatched junction bases: 5. Germline-derived CDR1 and CDR2 are SGHRS and YFSETQ. The CDR3 consists of 15 residues. The chain links TRBV5-1 to TRBJ1-4, with TRBD1 matching over 9 bases. The origin of this receptor is a man younger than 35 in good health. Some clones in this sample may be carry-over from other donors' samples. Sequencing input: naive CD4+ T cells from PBMCs. The subset: CD45RA+ positively selected. For the CDR3, the DNA is TGCGCCAGCAGCCTGGCGGGACAGGGTAATGAAAAACTGTTTTTT. Its protein product is CASSLAGQGNEKLFF.